The 23 T cell receptor beta chains below were found in one sample sequenced in a study of T-cell memory formation after mild COVID-19. TCRdb re-analysed the 5' RACE reads in MiXCR, keeping a single row per CDR3 protein. The table lists about 320,000 distinct CDR3 sequences, 13% to 15% of them singletons. Source material: PBMCs or a T cell subset sorted from them (not recorded which). The receptor set was obtained from a man in his late teens or twenties who had mild COVID-19 (a few samples of this study predate the infection). Cell type and time point are not known.

This clonotype was seen more than once but under ten times. The chain recombines TRBV5-1 with TRBJ1-5, with D tentatively TRBD1 (5 bases). Germline values: CDR1 SGHRS, CDR2 YFSETQ. V lost 0 bases, J lost 9 bases, and 10 bases lay in between. CDR3 length equals 13 residues. The CDR3 nucleotides read TGCGCCAGCAGCTTGGTTCGGGGGATGCCCCAGCATTTT. It specifies CASSLVRGMPQHF.

This clonotype has a handful of counts. The rearrangement joins TRBV4-3 to TRBJ2-2; the D call may be TRBD1 or TRBD2 (5 bases each). Germline V gene lookup returns CDR1 LGHNA and CDR2 YSLEER. The V and J ends lost 0 bases and 8 bases respectively, with 19 bases between them. The CDR3 has 17 residues. DNA of the CDR3: TGCGCCAGCAGCCAAGATCTAAGGGTGGGGGACCAGGGGGAGCTGTTTTTT. This translates into CASSQDLRVGDQGELFF.

V and J are TRBV9 and TRBJ2-5; D may be TRBD1 or TRBD2 (5 bases each). This CDR3 has 14 residues. Trimming pared 0 bases from V and 2 bases from J, leaving 8 bases between. In germline, CDR1 is SGDLS, CDR2 YYNGEE. Here the CDR3 reads CASSVGWGQETQYF. DNA for the CDR3: TGTGCCAGCAGCGTAGGGTGGGGGCAAGAGACCCAGTACTTC.

This clonotype was seen at least ten times. The rearrangement links TRBV5-1 to TRBJ1-2, with a weak D call TRBD1 (5 bases). Germline-derived CDR1 and CDR2 are SGHRS and YFSETQ. The CDR3 is 13 residues long. V was pared by 4 bases and J by 0 bases, with 7 bases between. CDR3 DNA sequence: TGCGCCAGCAGCCAGGGAGCTAACTATGGCTACACCTTC. Residues: CASSQGANYGYTF. Looking up the rest from reference TRBV5-1 and TRBJ1-2 gives the full variable domain: KAGVTQTPRYLIKTRGQQVTLSCSPISGHRSVSWYQQTPGQGLQFLFEYFSETQRNKGNFPGRFSGRQFSNSRSEMNVSTLELGDSALYLCASSQGANYGYTFGSGTRLTVV.

J is TRBJ1-1 and V is TRBV18; no reliable D call. This CDR3 has 17 residues. Germline V gives CDR1 KGHSH, CDR2 LQKENI. V was trimmed by 3 bases and J by 0 bases, leaving 17 bases between them. The CDR3 DNA reads as TGTGCCAGCTCACCGCCCGGTGGCGGAACCTTGAACACTGAAGCTTTCTTT. This sequence encodes CASSPPGGGTLNTEAFF.

This clonotype turned up a few times. This chain joins TRBV27 and TRBJ2-2; D possibly matches TRBD1 or TRBD2 (5 bases each). The germline CDR1 and CDR2 sequences are MNHEY and SMNVEV (reference sequence). The CDR3 sequence is 15 residues long. Trimming took 6 bases from V and 5 from J, leaving 16 bases between them. In DNA form, the CDR3 reads TGTGCCAGCAGCTTCGGGGCAGGTGGAACCGGGGAGCTGTTTTTT. Protein product: CASSFGAGGTGELFF.

This chain uses TRBV5-1 with TRBJ2-2; weak D call: TRBD1 (6 bases). V lost 4 bases to trimming and J lost 0 bases, with 10 bases between them. The CDR3 sequence is 15 residues long. The V gene's germline CDR1 is SGHRS and CDR2 YFSETQ. CDR3 coding DNA: TGCGCCAGCAGCCCGGACAGCCCGAACACCGGGGAGCTGTTTTTT. It translates to CASSPDSPNTGELFF.

The chain joins TRBV28 to TRBJ1-1, with D possibly matching TRBD1 (6 bases). Germline-derived CDR1 and CDR2 are MDHEN and SYDVKM. This CDR3 contains 15 residues. Trimming left V 2 bases short and J 6 bases short, with 16 bases between. The CDR3 DNA reads TGTGCCAGCAGTTTAGGGGGCACATCTGGCGCTGAAGCTTTCTTT. Amino acids: CASSLGGTSGAEAFF.

The J gene is TRBJ1-2, the V gene TRBV12-5; 7 bases line up with TRBD1. The germline gives CDR1 LGHNT, CDR2 FRNRAP. CDR3 size: 14 residues. V gave up 3 bases and J gave up 6 bases; unmatched junction bases: 7. As DNA, the CDR3 is TGTGCTAGTGGTTTTGAGACAGGGCGCAATGGCTACACCTTC. Its translation: CASGFETGRNGYTF.

This clonotype was recorded many times. One end of the junction fails to match germline, which may point to a read error. CDR3 region: CASSQATIGVVF. As DNA, the CDR3 is TGCGCCAGCAGCCAAGCAACCATTGGAGTGGTCTTC. The J gene is TRBJ2-1, the V gene TRBV4-1; D is uncertain. The CDR3 is 12 residues long. From germline, CDR1 is MGHRA and CDR2 YSYEKL.

This clonotype was observed at least ten times. This rearrangement joins TRBV5-1 to TRBJ1-2, with no clear D. The germline V gene encodes CDR1 SGHRS and CDR2 YFSETQ. V lost 0 bases to trimming and J lost 2 bases, with 8 bases between them. The CDR3 contains 14 residues. CDR3 in amino acids: CASSLVSINYGYTF. The CDR3 nucleotides are TGCGCCAGCAGCTTGGTATCGATAAACTATGGCTACACCTTC. The variable domain in full, completed from reference TRBV5-1 and TRBJ1-2, reads KAGVTQTPRYLIKTRGQQVTLSCSPISGHRSVSWYQQTPGQGLQFLFEYFSETQRNKGNFPGRFSGRQFSNSRSEMNVSTLELGDSALYLCASSLVSINYGYTFGSGTRLTVV.

This clonotype was seen many times. This chain links TRBV7-3 with TRBJ2-5, with D tentatively TRBD2 (8 bases). Trimming left V 5 bases short and J 7 bases short, with 17 bases between. Germline V gene lookup returns CDR1 SGHTA and CDR2 FQGTGA. This CDR3 spans 14 amino acids. CDR3 nucleotide sequence: TGTGCCAGCAGCCCCGGGAGGGGGCGGATGACCCAGTACTTC. It encodes CASSPGRGRMTQYF.

The chain employs TRBV7-9 and TRBJ2-5; 7 positions agree with TRBD2. Germline V gene data show CDR1 as SEHNR and CDR2 as FQNEAQ (reference sequence). V dropped 5 bases and J dropped 7; count of bases not matched to a gene: 7. The CDR3 is 13 residues long. CDR3 loop: CASSPWRGRTQYF. The CDR3 nucleotides are TGTGCCAGCAGCCCTTGGCGGGGGAGGACCCAGTACTTC.

This clonotype was found a few times. The chain recombines TRBV5-4 with TRBJ2-3; the match to TRBD2 covers 9 bases. This CDR3 has 16 amino acids. V trimming: 4 bases; J trimming: 4 bases; junction bases outside the gene matches: 10. Germline V gene sequence: CDR1 SGHNT, CDR2 YYREEE (reference sequence). The CDR3 nucleotides are TGTGCCAGCAGCGCGGCCGTGGCGGGGGGGGCAGATACGCAGTATTTT. This codes for CASSAAVAGGADTQYF.

There are a few counts of this clonotype. The rearrangement uses TRBV20-1 and TRBJ2-5; D perhaps matches TRBD1 (7 bases). CDR3 size: 14 residues. The V end was cut by 6 bases, the J end by 2 bases, with 16 bases between. CDR1 is DFQATT and CDR2 is SNEGSKA in the germline V gene (reference sequence). The CDR3 region is CSACGTDTQETQYF. The CDR3 nucleotides read TGCAGTGCGTGCGGGACAGATACACAAGAGACCCAGTACTTC.

This clonotype was seen a handful of times. This chain links TRBV7-9 with TRBJ2-3, with 12 nucleotides matching TRBD1. V lost 3 bases, J lost 6 bases, and 13 bases stayed unmatched. The CDR3 consists of 18 residues. Germline V CDR1 and CDR2: SEHNR, FQNEAQ (reference sequence). The CDR3 region has the DNA TGTGCCAGCAGCTTTACAAGCGAAGGGACAGGGGGCCGGGATACGCAGTATTTT. Its protein is CASSFTSEGTGGRDTQYF.

Many counts were recorded for this clonotype. The J gene is TRBJ2-7, the V gene TRBV6-5; TRBD1 is a possible D gene (5 bases). Germline V gives CDR1 MNHEY, CDR2 SVGAGI. The ends were cut back, 4 bases at V and 3 bases at J, with 7 bases in the middle. The CDR3 totals 12 residues. This chain's CDR3 is CASSFDSYEQYF. The CDR3 DNA sequence: TGTGCCAGCAGTTTCGACAGCTACGAGCAGTACTTC.

This rearrangement joins TRBV7-8 to TRBJ2-7; D is perhaps TRBD2 (5 bases). This CDR3 region has 13 residues. V gave up 0 bases and J gave up 6 bases, with 9 bases separating them. Germline V gene data show CDR1 as SGHVS and CDR2 as FQNEAQ. The DNA for the CDR3 is TGTGCCAGCAGCTTAGCGTTCGGGATCGAGCAGTACGTC. This sequence encodes CASSLAFGIEQYV.

This clonotype occurred a few times. This chain links TRBV9 with TRBJ2-2; 8 bases agree with TRBD2. CDR3 length: 16 amino acids. The trim removed 0 bases at V and 4 bases at J, leaving 5 bases unmatched. The germline gives CDR1 SGDLS, CDR2 YYNGEE. The CDR3 DNA reads TGTGCCAGCAGCGTAGGTCGGGGGGGCTTCACCGGGGAGCTGTTTTTT. This translates into CASSVGRGGFTGELFF.

This chain connects TRBV6-6 to TRBJ2-7, with TRBD1 as a possible D gene (5 bases). CDR1 and CDR2 (germline): MNHNY, SVGAGI (reference sequence). Trimming took off 6 bases at V and 0 bases at J, with 15 bases between the two ends. The CDR3 covers 15 residues. The CDR3 here is CASSPTGISSYEQYV. The CDR3 bases are TGTGCCAGCAGCCCCACAGGAATTAGCTCCTACGAGCAGTACGTC.

This clonotype occurred a few times. CDR3 region: CASSLAIVDLSSYEQYV. In DNA form, the CDR3 reads TGTGCTAGCAGCTTAGCGATTGTGGACTTAAGCTCCTACGAGCAGTACGTC. The chain joins TRBV7-7 to TRBJ2-7, with a tentative D call TRBD2 (5 bases). Germline V CDR1 and CDR2: SSHAT, FNYEAQ (reference sequence). CDR3 length equals 17 residues.

The table lists this clonotype with many counts. The chain joins TRBV11-3 to TRBJ2-1; D might be TRBD2 (5 bases). Germline assignment: CDR1 SGHNT and CDR2 YENEEA. This CDR3 is 14 amino acids long. V was clipped by 2 bases and J by 9 bases, with 14 bases between them. This CDR3 reads CASSLRPAGVEQFF. In DNA form, the CDR3 reads TGTGCCAGCAGCTTAAGGCCGGCGGGTGTTGAGCAGTTCTTC.

This chain connects TRBV3-1 to TRBJ2-7; 9 positions agree with TRBD2. This CDR3 has 14 residues. In germline, CDR1 is LGHDT, CDR2 YNNKEL (reference sequence). J was trimmed by 2 bases and V by 5 bases; bases with no gene match: 4. CDR3 in DNA: TGTGCCAGCAGCTCGGCGGGGGGGCCCTACGAGCAGTACTTC. Translated, it gives CASSSAGGPYEQYF.